This TCR beta chain was captured in a study of blood T cell repertoires in COVID-19. The CDR3 extends over 18 amino acids. Trimming took 4 bases from V and 3 from J, leaving 19 bases between them. Per germline, CDR1 SGHAT and CDR2 FQNNGV. Clones were sequenced by immunoSEQ multiplex PCR, and TCRdb holds only the in-frame ones, with some missing. The sample includes fewer than 40,000 clones, nearly 90% of them seen just once. This clone is a singleton in its sample. The receptor's source is a man between 65 and 80 years old with active COVID-19. The chain joins TRBV11-2 to TRBJ1-6; D unresolved. The specimen was peripheral blood. The CDR3 sequence: CASSSPQARISYNSPLHF. CDR3 in DNA: TGTGCCAGCAGCTCCCCGCAGGCCCGCATCAGCTATAATTCACCCCTCCACTTT. Full variable domain (outside the CDR3, taken from reference TRBV11-2 and TRBJ1-6): EAGVAQSPRYKIIEKRQSVAFWCNPISGHATLYWYQQILGQGPKLLIQFQNNGVVDDSQLPKDRFSAERLKGVDSTLKIQPAKLEDSAVYLCASSSPQARISYNSPLHFGNGTRLTVT.